The subject of this entry is one T cell receptor beta chain. The sample belongs to a study of blood T cell repertoires in COVID-19. Looking at the study overall: The origin of the acute and convalescent COVID-19 samples was the United States, Italy and Spain.

Germline V gene sequence: CDR1 SGHNT, CDR2 YENEEA. The CDR3 has 15 amino acids. The V gene lost 1 base and the J gene lost 6 bases, with 13 bases spanning the gap. The method was immunoSEQ multiplex PCR; TCRdb's version includes in-frame clones alone and lacks a portion of them. The table includes approximately 160,000 clones, approximately 87% detected once. Sequencing input: peripheral blood. The J gene is TRBJ2-1, the V gene TRBV11-3; no clear D gene. This sequence originates from a woman in her seventies with acute or convalescent COVID-19. The CDR3 DNA sequence: TGTGCCAGCAGCTTAGGCCAGCGCGTAATCAATGAGCAGTTCTTC. Translating it yields CASSLGQRVINEQFF.